In its sample, the clone carrying this TCR beta chain was seen once. Its antigen remains unidentified. The sample comes from a study of T cells after posttransplantation cyclophosphamide. Study conclusions and caveats: Skin or GI-infiltrating T cells shared few TRB sequences with blood. Later blood repertoires were often dominated by clones from the donor CD8+ memory compartment. Recipient CMV seropositivity and CMV reactivation strongly tracked TRB clonality.

Germline loops: CDR1 GTSNPN, CDR2 SVGIG (reference sequence). The CDR3 contains 14 residues. V was clipped by 3 bases and J by 5 bases, with 16 bases between them. Produced via immunoSEQ multiplex PCR; TCRdb's table is partial and in-frame only. The data contain tens of thousands of clones, around 93% of them singletons. This related bone marrow graft donor gave peripheral blood on the day of marrow donation. The sequencing sample was made of PBMCs. The chain carries TRBV30 and TRBJ1-1, with D possibly being TRBD1 (6 bases). The sequence was obtained from a young woman in good health and a related stem cell transplant donor. DNA for the CDR3: TGTGCCTGGAGCCAACAGGGTCGGGGAACTGAAGCTTTCTTT. Translation: CAWSQQGRGTEAFF. Complete variable domain (other parts from reference TRBV30 and TRBJ1-1): SQTIHQWPATLVQPVGSPLSLECTVEGTSNPNLYWYRQAAGRGLQLLFYSVGIGQISSEVPQNLSASRPQDRQFILSSKKLLLSDSGFYLCAWSQQGRGTEAFFGQGTRLTVV.